One and the same sample provided the 23 T cell receptor beta chains below, sequenced in a study of human T cells and chemical hapten exposure. MiXCR, run by TCRdb on the RACE reads, gives a single entry per CDR3 protein. The table has some 360,000 distinct CDR3 sequences, about 5.1% seen once; the top ten hold 2.6%. Regarding time point: pre-sensitization, week 0. Sample treatment: therapeutic diphenylcyclopropenone sensitization with weekly scalp DPC. Sample: whole blood, taken in connection with sensitization to the hapten diphenylcyclopropenone (DPC). The receptor set was obtained from a woman aged 45-65 years with alopecia areata. Some clones in this sample may be carry-over from other donors' samples.

The sample holds many counts of this clonotype. The chain employs TRBV12-3 or TRBV12-4 and TRBJ1-4; TRBD1 aligns across 7 bases. CDR3 length: 12 amino acids. Unmatched junction bases numbered 0, after V lost 1 base and J lost 10 bases. The DNA of the CDR3 is TGTGCCAGCAGTTTAGGGGACAGAAAACTGTTTTTT. It specifies CASSLGDRKLFF.

The table lists this clonotype with many counts. This chain links TRBV5-1 with TRBJ2-3; 8 bases are a match to TRBD1. J lost 5 bases, V lost 2 bases, and 7 bases had no gene match. Germline V gives CDR1 SGHRS, CDR2 YFSETQ. The length of the CDR3 is 15 residues. CDR3 loop: CASSFSGGGGDTQYF. The CDR3 region has the DNA TGCGCCAGCAGCTTCTCAGGGGGCGGTGGAGATACGCAGTATTTT.

This clonotype was seen ten or more times. V and J are TRBV7-2 and TRBJ2-5; TRBD1 agrees at 7 bases. This CDR3 is built from 15 residues. Germline V lookup: CDR1 SGHTA, CDR2 FQGNSA. The junction had 4 bases not matched to a gene; V was cut back by 1 base and J by 2 bases. The CDR3 loop is CASSLGPGQQETQYF. The DNA of the CDR3 is TGTGCCAGCAGCTTAGGGCCGGGACAGCAAGAGACCCAGTACTTC. Based on the CDR3 plus reference TRBV7-2 and TRBJ2-5, the full variable domain is GAGVSQSPSNKVTEKGKDVELRCDPISGHTALYWYRQSLGQGLEFLIYFQGNSAPDKSGLPSDRFSAERTGGSVSTLTIQRTQQEDSAVYLCASSLGPGQQETQYFGPGTRLLVL.

The chain combines TRBV7-8 with TRBJ2-4; TRBD1 aligns across 11 bases. The CDR3 totals 15 residues. The V gene's germline CDR1 is SGHVS and CDR2 FQNEAQ. Trimming removed 5 bases from V and 8 bases from J; junction bases left unmatched: 8. This CDR3 reads CASSLDRGRIYIQYF. CDR3 DNA: TGTGCCAGCAGCCTGGACAGGGGGCGCATATACATTCAGTACTTC.

There are many counts of this clonotype. The chain is built from TRBV3-1 and TRBJ1-1; D gene uncertain. Trimming cost V 4 bases and J 4 bases, with 4 bases left between them. Germline loops: CDR1 LGHDT, CDR2 YNNKEL (reference sequence). The CDR3 runs to 11 residues. The CDR3 coding sequence is TGTGCCAGCAGCCGGGGCACTGAAGCTTTCTTT. It yields the protein CASSRGTEAFF.

There are many counts of this clonotype. This chain uses TRBV6-5 with TRBJ2-7; weak D call: TRBD2 (7 bases). The CDR3 extends over 16 amino acids. V was pared by 0 bases and J by 2 bases, with 14 bases between. Per germline, CDR1 MNHEY and CDR2 SVGAGI. In DNA, the CDR3 is TGTGCCAGCAGTTACTCGGGGCGGGGGCTAACCTACGAGCAGTACTTC. This sequence encodes CASSYSGRGLTYEQYF.

In its sample, this clonotype was seen a few times. This chain uses TRBV29-1 with TRBJ2-3; D is unclear. CDR1 SQVTM and CDR2 ANQGSEA come from the germline V gene. The CDR3 extends over 11 amino acids. The ends were cut back, 4 bases at V and 5 bases at J, with 7 bases in the middle. This chain's CDR3 is CSVVVIDTQYF. The CDR3 DNA reads as TGCAGCGTTGTTGTGATAGATACGCAGTATTTT.

J is TRBJ2-3 and V is TRBV7-2, with D perhaps matching TRBD1 (6 bases). The V gene's germline CDR1 is SGHTA and CDR2 FQGNSA. The CDR3 is 13 residues long. V was clipped by 5 bases and J by 8 bases, with 14 bases between them. In nucleotides, the CDR3 is TGTGCCAGCAGCCCCAATCTAGGGGGTACGCAGTATTTT. This gives the protein CASSPNLGGTQYF.

The rearrangement joins TRBV7-9 to TRBJ2-5; TRBD2 agrees at 16 bases. The germline CDR1 and CDR2 sequences are SEHNR and FQNEAQ (reference sequence). CDR3 size: 20 residues. V trimming: 5 bases; J trimming: 4 bases; junction bases outside the gene matches: 16. CDR3 loop: CASSRLPGLAGGHGRETQYF. The CDR3 nucleotides read TGTGCCAGCAGCCGACTTCCGGGACTAGCGGGAGGGCACGGCCGAGAGACCCAGTACTTC.

This clonotype was recorded a few times. The chain combines TRBV25-1 with TRBJ1-3, with D perhaps matching TRBD1 (5 bases). The CDR3 is 17 amino acids. Per germline, CDR1 MGHDK and CDR2 SYGVNS. Trimming cost V 4 bases and J 0 bases, with 16 bases left between them. CDR3 protein: CASSARGTAVSGNTIYF. CDR3 bases: TGTGCCAGCAGTGCCCGGGGGACGGCCGTCTCTGGAAACACCATATATTTT.

On this clonotype: This may be a read error: a much more frequent sequence differs by one nucleotide. This CDR3 is missing its conserved last phenylalanine or tryptophan, likely due to a read error. The V gene is TRBV7-9, the J gene TRBJ1-1; D call uncertain. V shed 3 bases and J shed 8 bases, with 4 bases lying between them. The germline gives CDR1 SEHNR, CDR2 FQNEAQ (reference sequence). The CDR3 contains 10 residues. This chain's CDR3 is CASSLREAFL. DNA of the CDR3: TGTGCCAGCAGCTTGAGAGAAGCTTTCCTT.

This clonotype was recorded at least ten times. This sequence joins TRBV7-9 and TRBJ1-1; D is undetermined. The germline CDR1 and CDR2 sequences are SEHNR and FQNEAQ (reference sequence). Trimming shortened V by 5 bases and J by 2 bases, and 12 bases separated the two germline ends. CDR3 length: 14 residues. DNA for the CDR3: TGTGCCAGCAGCCCCGACTGGAGCAACACTGAAGCTTTCTTT. The encoded protein is CASSPDWSNTEAFF. Complete variable domain (other parts from reference TRBV7-9 and TRBJ1-1): DTGVSQNPRHKITKRGQNVTFRCDPISEHNRLYWYRQTLGQGPEFLTYFQNEAQLEKSRLLSDRFSAERPKGSFSTLEIQRTEQGDSAMYLCASSPDWSNTEAFFGQGTRLTVV.

This clonotype was counted between two and nine times. This chain connects TRBV20-1 to TRBJ1-6; 8 bases are a match to TRBD1. The CDR3 covers 14 residues. The J segment lost 5 bases and the V segment lost 5 bases, leaving 5 bases of the junction unmatched. The germline CDR1 and CDR2 sequences are DFQATT and SNEGSKA (reference sequence). The CDR3 spells CSAATGGNNSPLHF. CDR3 bases: TGCAGTGCTGCCACAGGGGGAAATAATTCACCCCTCCACTTT.

This clonotype was recorded at least ten times. V usage is TRBV29-1 and J usage is TRBJ2-1, with a possible D match to TRBD2 (6 bases). This CDR3 is 13 amino acids long. The germline CDR1 and CDR2 sequences are SQVTM and ANQGSEA. Trimming left V 7 bases short and J 5 bases short, with 15 bases between. The CDR3 region has the DNA TGCAGCGCCCATAGCGGACTGAACAATGAGCAGTTCTTC. This gives the protein CSAHSGLNNEQFF.

This clonotype was observed at least ten times. The chain joins TRBV12-3 or TRBV12-4 to TRBJ2-5; D is perhaps TRBD2 (6 bases). The CDR3 is 14 amino acids. V was trimmed by 6 bases and J by 2 bases, leaving 13 bases between them. Here the CDR3 reads CASSPSGVQETQYF. The CDR3 coding sequence is TGTGCCAGCAGCCCCTCGGGGGTTCAAGAGACCCAGTACTTC.

The chain joins TRBV20-1 to TRBJ1-5; D perhaps matches TRBD1 (5 bases). Germline V gene data show CDR1 as DFQATT and CDR2 as SNEGSKA (reference sequence). Trimming shortened V by 1 base and J by 1 base, and 11 bases separated the two germline ends. This CDR3 contains 15 residues. CDR3 region: CSARVKGRSNQPQHF. CDR3 nucleotides: TGCAGTGCTAGAGTTAAGGGGAGGAGCAATCAGCCCCAGCATTTT.

This clonotype was detected only a few times. The chain carries TRBV29-1 and TRBJ1-2; D remains ambiguous. Trimming removed 8 bases at V and 6 bases at J, with 19 bases between. The CDR3 is made up of 13 amino acids. Germline lookup yields CDR1 SQVTM and CDR2 ANQGSEA. Here the CDR3 DNA reads TGCAGCTACCTAAAGCCACAGACCCATGGCTACACCTTC. Its protein is CSYLKPQTHGYTF.

Ten or more counts support this clonotype. The chain carries TRBV6-6 and TRBJ1-5; 7 nucleotides align to TRBD1. Germline loops: CDR1 MNHNY, CDR2 SVGAGI (reference sequence). CDR3 size: 15 residues. V was clipped by 3 bases and J by 7 bases; unmatched bases: 9. CDR3 protein: CASSYEQGGRQPQHF. CDR3 DNA sequence: TGTGCCAGCAGTTATGAGCAGGGGGGCCGGCAGCCCCAGCATTTT.

The sample holds a few counts of this clonotype. In DNA, the CDR3 is TGCGCCAGCAGCTTGGGGGCGCGGGATGAAAAACTGTTTTTT. Translating gives CASSLGARDEKLFF. This chain connects TRBV5-1 to TRBJ1-4; D ambiguous. Germline CDR1 is SGHRS and CDR2 is YFSETQ. The V end was cut by 0 bases, the J end by 6 bases, with 9 bases between. The CDR3 runs 14 residues.

The chain employs TRBV7-6 and TRBJ2-5; D not resolved. This CDR3 contains 11 residues. Germline CDR1 SGHVS, CDR2 FNYEAQ. V lost 6 bases to trimming and J lost 4 bases, with 6 bases between them. This CDR3 reads CASSTLETQYF. The CDR3 nucleotides are TGTGCCAGCAGTACGCTAGAGACCCAGTACTTC.

This clonotype came up many times. The chain uses TRBV9 and TRBJ2-1; TRBD2 agrees at 10 bases. The CDR3 covers 14 residues. V shed 3 bases, J shed 10 bases, and the junction held 7 bases outside the gene matches. CDR1 and CDR2 from the germline V gene are SGDLS and YYNGEE. The CDR3 DNA reads as TGTGCCAGCAGCGGTAGTGGGACTAGCGACGAGCAGTTCTTC. Translating gives CASSGSGTSDEQFF.

This clonotype appeared a few times. The V gene is TRBV5-1, the J gene TRBJ1-1; D might be TRBD1 (5 bases). This CDR3 spans 18 amino acids. The germline gives CDR1 SGHRS, CDR2 YFSETQ. Trimming pared 1 base from V and 1 base from J, leaving 20 bases between. CDR3 bases: TGCGCCAGCAGCTTGTGGTCCGGGACGCAGGAGAAGAACACTGAAGCTTTCTTT. It yields the protein CASSLWSGTQEKNTEAFF.

This clonotype was detected a few times. The chain recombines TRBV5-5 with TRBJ1-1; 8 bases are shared with TRBD1. This CDR3 has 15 residues. The V gene's germline CDR1 is SGHKS and CDR2 YYEKEE (reference sequence). The trim removed 4 bases at V and 3 bases at J, leaving 8 bases unmatched. CDR3 DNA sequence: TGTGCCAGCAGCCCGCAGACAGGGGCTTACACTGAAGCTTTCTTT. Amino acids: CASSPQTGAYTEAFF.